This T cell receptor (beta chain) originates from a study of blood T cells in healthy people across ages. PCR was performed a second time for roughly 7 to 12 cycles using a sample-barcoded 5' primer and a J-beta primer mix. Using its own MiXCR run on the 5' RACE reads, TCRdb lists one record per CDR3 protein. The sample contains a few hundred thousand distinct CDR3 sequences, about half of which appear only once. This clonotype was recorded at least ten times. This CDR3 has 18 residues. Germline V gene lookup returns CDR1 WSHSY and CDR2 SAAADI. Losses at the gene ends were 6 bases for V and 0 bases for J; bases not matched to a gene: 5.

The sequence came from a man aged 60-69 years in good health. Sequencing input: blood. The J gene is TRBJ2-4, the V gene TRBV10-2; 16 nucleotides match TRBD2. The CDR3: CASRPGLAGGLAKNIQYF. CDR3 bases: TGCGCCAGCAGACCGGGACTAGCGGGGGGGCTAGCCAAAAACATTCAGTACTTC.